This is a list of T cell receptor beta chains from one sample in a study of response to subunit inactivated influenza vaccine. One entry per CDR3 protein results from TCRdb running MiXCR on the RT-PCR reads. This table has 500,000 to 600,000 distinct CDR3 sequences, approximately 7.6% appearing once. The sample was PBMCs from blood, taken around 25 months after vaccination. These receptors all come from a man aged 45 to 70 who received an inactivated influenza vaccine. Both conserved end residues are part of each CDR3. A D gene is named only where the DNA matches it firmly. Only part of the rows carry a size: once, few, many, or a class if the clone is expanded.

v_gene: TRBV6-1; d_gene: NA; j_gene: TRBJ2-3; abundance: NA; CDR3nt: TGTGCCAGCAAGAGAGTCCTCCTCACAGATACGCAGTATTTT; CDR3aa: CASKRVLLTDTQYF
v_gene: TRBV6-2/TRBV6-3; d_gene: TRBD2; j_gene: TRBJ2-7; abundance: few; CDR3nt: TGTGCCAGCAGTTACTCAAGCGGGGGAACGCACTACGAGCAGTACTTC; CDR3aa: CASSYSSGGTHYEQYF
v_gene: TRBV10-3; d_gene: TRBD1; j_gene: TRBJ2-2; abundance: NA; CDR3nt: TGTGCCACCGTGGGACAGGACACCGGGGAGCTGTTTTTT; CDR3aa: CATVGQDTGELFF
v_gene: TRBV5-1; d_gene: NA; j_gene: TRBJ1-2; abundance: many; CDR3nt: TGCGCCAGCAGCTTGGGGGGATCTGGCGGCTACACCTTC; CDR3aa: CASSLGGSGGYTF
v_gene: TRBV3-1; d_gene: TRBD1; j_gene: TRBJ1-3; abundance: many; CDR3nt: TGTGCCAGCAGCCATAACGACAGGGGAAGATTTAGAAACACCATATATTTT; CDR3aa: CASSHNDRGRFRNTIYF
v_gene: TRBV12-3/TRBV12-4; d_gene: NA; j_gene: TRBJ2-2; abundance: many; CDR3nt: TGTGCCAGCAGTTCTTTTAGCGGTGCGAACACCGGGGAGCTGTTTTTT; CDR3aa: CASSSFSGANTGELFF
v_gene: TRBV7-2; d_gene: NA; j_gene: TRBJ1-5; abundance: few; CDR3nt: TGTGCCAGCAGCACCGTGGGGGGGAGCAATCAGCCCCAGCATTTT; CDR3aa: CASSTVGGSNQPQHF
v_gene: TRBV7-2; d_gene: NA; j_gene: TRBJ2-1; abundance: few; CDR3nt: TGTGCCAGCAGCTTCGATGCTCGTAGCTCCTACAATGAGCAGTTCTTC; CDR3aa: CASSFDARSSYNEQFF
v_gene: TRBV20-1; d_gene: NA; j_gene: TRBJ1-1; abundance: NA; CDR3nt: TGCAGTGCGGCAAGCCTCACGGGGCCGCGGAACACTGAAGCTTTCTTT; CDR3aa: CSAASLTGPRNTEAFF
v_gene: TRBV30; d_gene: NA; j_gene: TRBJ1-5; abundance: NA; CDR3nt: TGTGCCTGGAGCCCAGCGCGGACCGTTCTAAGCAATCAGCCCCAGCATTTT; CDR3aa: CAWSPARTVLSNQPQHF
v_gene: TRBV6-1; d_gene: TRBD2; j_gene: TRBJ2-3; abundance: NA; CDR3nt: TGTGCCAGCAGGGCTAGCGGTTCCCGCACAGATACGCAGTATTTT; CDR3aa: CASRASGSRTDTQYF
v_gene: TRBV20-1; d_gene: NA; j_gene: TRBJ2-7; abundance: few; CDR3nt: TGCAGTGCCAAGCCGTTGGTGCAGGGGACCTACGAGCAGTACTTC; CDR3aa: CSAKPLVQGTYEQYF
v_gene: TRBV7-2; d_gene: NA; j_gene: TRBJ1-6; abundance: many; CDR3nt: TGTGCCAGCAGCTTAGACTCACCCCTCCACTTT; CDR3aa: CASSLDSPLHF
v_gene: TRBV12-3/TRBV12-4; d_gene: NA; j_gene: TRBJ2-7; abundance: few; CDR3nt: TGTGCCAGCAGCCTAACCGAGTTATCCTACGAGCAGTACTTC; CDR3aa: CASSLTELSYEQYF
v_gene: TRBV18; d_gene: TRBD2; j_gene: TRBJ2-1; abundance: NA; CDR3nt: TGTGCCAGCTCACCACCGGGGGGGGATGAGGCTGAGCAGTTCTTC; CDR3aa: CASSPPGGDEAEQFF
v_gene: TRBV11-2; d_gene: NA; j_gene: TRBJ2-4; abundance: many; CDR3nt: TGTGCCAGCAGCCATTCCAACATTCAGTACTTC; CDR3aa: CASSHSNIQYF
v_gene: TRBV28; d_gene: NA; j_gene: TRBJ2-7; abundance: few; CDR3nt: TGTGCCAGCAGAAACCAATGGGGCGAGCAGTACTTC; CDR3aa: CASRNQWGEQYF
v_gene: TRBV5-1; d_gene: NA; j_gene: TRBJ1-3; abundance: few; CDR3nt: TGCGCCAGCAGTGTCAACTCTGGAAACACCATATATTTT; CDR3aa: CASSVNSGNTIYF
v_gene: TRBV3-1; d_gene: TRBD1; j_gene: TRBJ2-7; abundance: many; CDR3nt: TGTGCCAGCAGCCAGCCCGGGACAGGGGCGAACTACGAGCAGTACTTC; CDR3aa: CASSQPGTGANYEQYF
v_gene: TRBV25-1; d_gene: TRBD1; j_gene: TRBJ2-7; abundance: few; CDR3nt: TGTGCCAGCAGTGGCGGACAGGGGGCTTTATACGAGCAGTACTTC; CDR3aa: CASSGGQGALYEQYF
v_gene: TRBV6-1; d_gene: TRBD1; j_gene: TRBJ1-3; abundance: few; CDR3nt: TGTGCCACCGGCAGGACAGGCCCTGCGAGTGGAAACACCATATATTTT; CDR3aa: CATGRTGPASGNTIYF
v_gene: TRBV4-2; d_gene: NA; j_gene: TRBJ2-4; abundance: NA; CDR3nt: TGTGCCAGCAGCCAAGAGACGAAGGGAAACATTCAGTACTTC; CDR3aa: CASSQETKGNIQYF
v_gene: TRBV30; d_gene: NA; j_gene: TRBJ2-7; abundance: NA; CDR3nt: TGTGCCTGGAGTGTACTGGTAGGGGTCGAGCAGTACTTC; CDR3aa: CAWSVLVGVEQYF
v_gene: TRBV29-1; d_gene: NA; j_gene: TRBJ2-1; abundance: few; CDR3nt: TGCAGCGTGCAAATCCGGGGGGCTAGCGGATACAATGAGCAGTTCTTC; CDR3aa: CSVQIRGASGYNEQFF
v_gene: TRBV11-1; d_gene: TRBD1; j_gene: TRBJ2-7; abundance: NA; CDR3nt: TGTGCCAGCGAAGGACAGGGAAAGGATGAGCAGTACTTC; CDR3aa: CASEGQGKDEQYF
v_gene: TRBV20-1; d_gene: TRBD2; j_gene: TRBJ2-7; abundance: NA; CDR3nt: TGCAGTGCTAGAGATGCTAGCGGGCCCTCCTACGAGCAGTACTTC; CDR3aa: CSARDASGPSYEQYF
v_gene: TRBV13; d_gene: TRBD1; j_gene: TRBJ1-2; abundance: NA; CDR3nt: TGTGCCAGCAGCTTGGACAGGGCAGCTAACTATGGCTACACCTTC; CDR3aa: CASSLDRAANYGYTF
v_gene: TRBV20-1; d_gene: TRBD2; j_gene: TRBJ2-1; abundance: few; CDR3nt: TGCAGTGCTAGAGATGTGAGACTAGCTTCCTACAATGAGCAGTTCTTC; CDR3aa: CSARDVRLASYNEQFF
v_gene: TRBV12-3/TRBV12-4; d_gene: TRBD1; j_gene: TRBJ1-1; abundance: few; CDR3nt: TGTGCCAGCAGCCTACAGGGGGCGGTTAACACTGAAGCTTTCTTT; CDR3aa: CASSLQGAVNTEAFF
v_gene: TRBV2; d_gene: TRBD1; j_gene: TRBJ2-1; abundance: many; CDR3nt: TGTGCCAGCAGAAGACAGGGCAATGAGCAGTTCTTC; CDR3aa: CASRRQGNEQFF
v_gene: TRBV20-1; d_gene: NA; j_gene: TRBJ1-1; abundance: many; CDR3nt: TGCAGTGGGGGCCCAGTGGGAAGTCGGCGGACTGAAGCTTTCTTT; CDR3aa: CSGGPVGSRRTEAFF
v_gene: TRBV6-5; d_gene: NA; j_gene: TRBJ2-2; abundance: many; CDR3nt: TGTGCCAGCGGTAGAGCGGTCGGGGAGCTGTTTTTT; CDR3aa: CASGRAVGELFF
v_gene: TRBV11-1; d_gene: TRBD1; j_gene: TRBJ2-1; abundance: many; CDR3nt: TGTGCCAGCAGTCGACAGGGCTCCTACAATGAGCAGTTCTTC; CDR3aa: CASSRQGSYNEQFF
v_gene: TRBV20-1; d_gene: NA; j_gene: TRBJ1-2; abundance: NA; CDR3nt: TGCAGTGCCTCCGTTCGGACAGTGGATAACTATGGCTACACCTTC; CDR3aa: CSASVRTVDNYGYTF
v_gene: TRBV7-2; d_gene: TRBD1; j_gene: TRBJ1-5; abundance: few; CDR3nt: TGTGCCAGCAGCTTACAGGGGGTGCAGCCCCAGCATTTT; CDR3aa: CASSLQGVQPQHF
v_gene: TRBV3-1; d_gene: NA; j_gene: TRBJ2-3; abundance: few; CDR3nt: TGTGCCAGCAGCCAGTCACACAGGAATACGCAGTATTTT; CDR3aa: CASSQSHRNTQYF
v_gene: TRBV6-5; d_gene: NA; j_gene: TRBJ2-7; abundance: many; CDR3nt: TGTGCCAGCAGTTACTTCGCGGACTCCTACGAGCAGTACTTC; CDR3aa: CASSYFADSYEQYF
v_gene: TRBV11-3; d_gene: TRBD2; j_gene: TRBJ2-1; abundance: few; CDR3nt: TGTGCCAGCAGCTTAGTCCGAGCGGGAGTGGAGGCCAATGAGCAGTTCTTC; CDR3aa: CASSLVRAGVEANEQFF
v_gene: TRBV28; d_gene: NA; j_gene: TRBJ1-5; abundance: few; CDR3nt: TGTGCCAGCAGTTTAGGGGTGACAGGCAATCAGCCCCAGCATTTT; CDR3aa: CASSLGVTGNQPQHF
v_gene: TRBV11-2; d_gene: NA; j_gene: TRBJ2-1; abundance: few; CDR3nt: TGTGCCAGCAGCTTAACAGGTCAGGGGAGGAGGTACAATGAGCAGTTCTTC; CDR3aa: CASSLTGQGRRYNEQFF
v_gene: TRBV7-2; d_gene: NA; j_gene: TRBJ1-6; abundance: few; CDR3nt: TGTGCCAGCAGCTTAGGTACAGGCTTTAATTCACCCCTCCACTTT; CDR3aa: CASSLGTGFNSPLHF